This T cell receptor beta chain is from a study of blood T cells in healthy people across ages. A few counts support this clonotype. The use of a sample-barcoded 5' primer and a J-beta primer mix characterized a second PCR of about 6 to 11 cycles. MiXCR, run by TCRdb on the 5' RACE reads, gives a single entry per CDR3 protein. The table has approximately 1.5 million distinct CDR3 sequences, around 40% seen once; the top ten hold 4%. The CDR3 loop spans 16 amino acids. After removal of 5 bases from V and 9 bases from J, the junction contained 13 bases not matched to a gene. Germline loops: CDR1 DFQATT, CDR2 SNEGSKA (reference sequence).

The J gene is TRBJ2-1, the V gene TRBV20-1, with 13 nucleotides matching TRBD2. The sequence came from a woman aged 18-29 years in good health. Sequenced material: blood. CDR3 nucleotides: TGCAGTGCTGACCGGACTAGCGGGAGACTTGTGGGTGAGCAGTTCTTC. Translating gives CSADRTSGRLVGEQFF.